The 8 T cell receptor beta chains in this list originate from one sample, sequenced in a study of control samples from healthy donors and cancer patients. Produced via immunoSEQ multiplex PCR; TCRdb's table is partial and in-frame only. The sample has 130,000 or so clones; about 90% are singletons. Sequenced input: blood. The receptors were gathered from a woman in her forties or fifties in good health.

J is TRBJ2-7 and V is TRBV5-1, with D hard to call. In germline, CDR1 is SGHRS, CDR2 YFSETQ. The CDR3 is 13 residues long. Trimming removed 3 bases from V and 0 bases from J, with 7 bases in between. The CDR3 is CASSSYSSYEQYF. The CDR3 DNA reads TGCGCCAGCAGCTCTTATTCCTCCTACGAGCAGTACTTC. The full variable domain, with the rest looked up from reference TRBV5-1 and TRBJ2-7, is KAGVTQTPRYLIKTRGQQVTLSCSPISGHRSVSWYQQTPGQGLQFLFEYFSETQRNKGNFPGRFSGRQFSNSRSEMNVSTLELGDSALYLCASSSYSSYEQYFGPGTRLTVT.

This clone showed up just once. V gene TRBV29-1 combines with J gene TRBJ2-2; tentatively, D is TRBD1 (5 bases). Per germline, CDR1 SQVTM and CDR2 ANQGSEA. Trimming took off 6 bases at V and 3 bases at J, with 8 bases between the two ends. The CDR3 totals 12 residues. The CDR3 DNA is TGCAGCGTCGCAGGGTACACCGGGGAGCTGTTTTTT. Translated, it gives CSVAGYTGELFF.

This sequence joins TRBV10-1 and TRBJ2-2; TRBD2 agrees at 8 bases. CDR1 is WNHNN, CDR2 SYGVQD, per germline (reference sequence). V shed 6 bases, J shed 5 bases, and the junction held 8 bases outside the gene matches. The CDR3 contains 15 residues. This CDR3 is CASRASGPPTGELFF. Here the CDR3 DNA reads TGCGCCAGCAGGGCTAGCGGGCCCCCGACCGGGGAGCTGTTTTTT.

The genes are TRBV18 and TRBJ2-7, with TRBD1 matching over 9 bases. V dropped 1 base and J dropped 3; count of bases not matched to a gene: 4. Germline V CDR1 and CDR2: KGHSH, LQKENI. The CDR3 extends over 15 amino acids. CDR3 protein: CASSPLGQGLYEQYF. In DNA form, the CDR3 reads TGTGCCAGCTCACCACTTGGACAGGGGCTCTACGAGCAGTACTTC.

This clone was observed a few times. This chain links TRBV10-2 with TRBJ2-1; 12 nucleotides line up with TRBD2. The CDR3 spans 13 residues. V gave up 6 bases and J gave up 7 bases; unmatched junction bases: 1. Germline values: CDR1 WSHSY, CDR2 SAAADI. The CDR3 here is CASRLAGGNEQFF. The CDR3 nucleotides are TGCGCCAGCAGACTAGCGGGAGGAAATGAGCAGTTCTTC.

V usage is TRBV7-2 and J usage is TRBJ1-1, with TRBD1 matching over 10 bases. This CDR3 is built from 14 residues. Trimming at V came to 3 bases and at J to 5 bases, leaving 3 bases not matched to a gene. Germline CDR1 is SGHTA and CDR2 is FQGNSA. The CDR3 reads CASSFGTGVTEAFF. The CDR3 DNA reads as TGTGCCAGCAGCTTCGGGACAGGGGTAACTGAAGCTTTCTTT.

This chain joins TRBV5-1 and TRBJ2-5; TRBD1 is a possible D gene (6 bases). V gave up 0 bases and J gave up 0 bases, with 12 bases separating them. Germline assignment: CDR1 SGHRS and CDR2 YFSETQ. The CDR3 is 16 amino acids. CDR3 DNA: TGCGCCAGCAGCTTGGGGGGACACTTTAACCAAGAGACCCAGTACTTC. Amino acids: CASSLGGHFNQETQYF.

The V gene is TRBV10-3, the J gene TRBJ1-1; TRBD1 matches at 8 bases. The J segment lost 4 bases and the V segment lost 2 bases, leaving 15 bases of the junction unmatched. The CDR3 length is 18 residues. The germline CDR1 and CDR2 sequences are ENHRY and SYGVKD. CDR3 sequence (DNA): TGTGCCATCAGTGAGACGCGCCCTACCGGGACAGGATTCACTGAAGCTTTCTTT. Its translation is CAISETRPTGTGFTEAFF.